This TCR beta chain comes out of a study of cytomegalovirus exposure and HLA in healthy donors. Study as a whole: Later analysis reported that the 120 or so validation repertoires shared the platform of the approximately 690 first-cohort repertoires.

Profiled with immunoSEQ multiplex PCR; TCRdb holds only in-frame clones, not every one. The repertoire has about 160,000 clones, 70% to 90% of them found once; the top ten carry 2% to 2.5%. The study's findings and limits: Listed as cytomegalovirus-associated were 150 to 200 TCR beta chains. Among TCR sequences, most were rare, though some public TCRs appeared in many donors. Reports described diagnosis of cytomegalovirus status by the classifier as highly specific and sensitive.

As regards this clone: Its antigen is currently unknown.

V was cut by 8 bases and J by 0 bases, with 16 bases left in between. Germline CDR1 MDHEN, CDR2 SYDVKM. CDR3 length: 16 amino acids. The clonotype was recovered from a young woman in good health and CMV-seronegative. Sequenced input: PBMCs. The rearrangement uses TRBV28 and TRBJ2-2; TRBD1 is a possible D gene (6 bases). CDR3 loop: CASSQGTVSNTGELFF. In DNA form, the CDR3 reads TGTGCCAGCTCTCAGGGGACCGTCTCGAACACCGGGGAGCTGTTTTTT.